The rows below give T cell receptor beta chains drawn from one sample of a study of T cells in Graves' hyperthyroidism and ophthalmopathy. A single record per CDR3 protein comes from TCRdb applying MiXCR to the multiplex PCR reads. The sample yields 270,000 or so distinct CDR3 sequences, around 25% seen once. What was sequenced was blood. Source of these receptors: a middle-aged man with Graves' hyperthyroidism that later progressed to Graves' ophthalmopathy. The CDR3 runs from the conserved cysteine through the conserved F or W.

V gene	CDR3 protein
TRBV29-1	CSVECRGPGYEQYF
TRBV12-3/TRBV12-4	CASSFGGRANYEQYF
TRBV2	CASITTSGIGGELFF
TRBV11-3	CASSLIPDEQYF
TRBV13	CASSLGRNQETQYF
TRBV27	CASSLWGGASPYEQYF
TRBV24-1	CATSPRGSKNIQYF
TRBV7-9	CASSFRGQETQYF
TRBV30	CAWSESSVTEAFF
TRBV5-1	CASSVGTVNYGYTF
TRBV12-3/TRBV12-4	CASSSPSWGTEAFF
TRBV27	CASSFGGLVSYEQYF
TRBV19	CASRAGTSIYYEQYF
TRBV6-1	CASRVAGGPNEQYF
TRBV7-8	CASSERDRGAYEQYF
TRBV7-2	CASSLRLSQETQYF
TRBV11-2	CASSSGLAGDYDEQYF
TRBV12-3/TRBV12-4	CASSLADRTPETQYF
TRBV6-5	CASSYRGQYTEAFF
TRBV7-2	CASSLGRGGNQPQHF
TRBV12-3/TRBV12-4	CASSSSSGTATSRETQYF
TRBV6-2/TRBV6-3	CASSPIGALGQYF
TRBV24-1	CATSEGTGKVNQPQHF
TRBV13	CASRKRGDRGLEQYF
TRBV2	CASSVPDRGRAYEQYF
TRBV6-5	CASSYSPKGKETQYF
TRBV7-9	CASSFSRAPETQYF
TRBV20-1	CSARSLAGAGQETQYF
TRBV25-1	CASSPTGQGVVAFF
TRBV6-5	CASSYGSGEETQYF
TRBV19	CASSPDTVRQPQHF
TRBV4-1	CASSQNRVLEQYF
TRBV28	CASRNPGSGTYEQYF
TRBV2	CASRGTFSYEQYF
TRBV6-1	CASTGVTDEQYF